This entry lists 10 T cell receptor beta chains sequenced from one sample in a study of vaccination and CD4 T cells after COVID-19. The treatment: roughly 10-day PBMC culture with coronavirus spike peptide pools or control peptides (ViraFEST assay). No cognate antigen is known for these TCRs. An Oncomine TCR Beta short-read assay was used to sequence the DNA from cultured CD4+ T cells. TCRdb passed the PCR reads through MiXCR, listing each CDR3 protein once. This sample carries fewer than 20,000 distinct CDR3 sequences, under 45% of them seen once, and the ten largest clones take around 6.9%. Sequenced material: CD4+ T cells from blood, cultured in vitro, taken before SARS-CoV-2 vaccination. These receptors all stem from a human donor who had recovered from COVID-19.

The chain employs TRBV7-2 and TRBJ1-2, with TRBD1 identical over 7 bases. Germline CDR1 is SGHTA and CDR2 is FQGNSA. J gave up 4 bases and V 4 bases, and 0 bases lay outside the gene matches. The CDR3 totals 12 residues. CDR3 loop: CASSYRGYGYTF. The CDR3 nucleotides are TGTGCCAGCAGCTACAGGGGCTATGGCTACACCTTC.

The chain employs TRBV7-9 and TRBJ1-2, with D tentatively TRBD1 (5 bases). Trimming took 2 bases from V and 6 from J, leaving 10 bases between them. This CDR3 spans 13 amino acids. Per germline, CDR1 SEHNR and CDR2 FQNEAQ (reference sequence). The CDR3 sequence: CASSLSRVNGYTF. In DNA form, the CDR3 reads TGTGCCAGCAGCTTAAGCAGGGTAAATGGCTACACCTTC.

The chain carries TRBV4-3 and TRBJ2-2, with 12 bases fitting TRBD2. This CDR3 comprises 16 residues. The germline V gene has CDR1 LGHNA and CDR2 YSLEER. The J segment lost 4 bases and the V segment lost 1 base, leaving 1 base of the junction unmatched. The DNA for the CDR3 is TGCGCCAGCAGCCAAGTACTAGCGGGGGGCACCGGGGAGCTGTTTTTT. Its translation: CASSQVLAGGTGELFF.

This rearrangement joins TRBV5-1 to TRBJ1-1; 7 bases agree with TRBD1. The CDR3 runs 13 residues. V shed 0 bases and J 4 bases; nucleotides not matched to a gene: 0. The germline V gene encodes CDR1 SGHRS and CDR2 YFSETQ. CDR3 loop: CASSLEGATEAFF. The DNA of the CDR3 is TGCGCCAGCAGCTTGGAGGGGGCCACTGAAGCTTTCTTT.

The chain links TRBV6-1 to TRBJ1-6, with D perhaps matching TRBD1 (5 bases). The ends were cut back, 6 bases at V and 10 bases at J, with 13 bases in the middle. The germline CDR1 and CDR2 sequences are MNHNS and SASEGT. The CDR3 extends over 13 amino acids. The CDR3 nucleotides read TGTGCCAGCAGGGAGGGGTCGGGGTCACCCCTCCACTTT. It translates to CASREGSGSPLHF.

The chain carries TRBV20-1 and TRBJ2-7; 9 bases fit TRBD2. The CDR3 runs 16 residues. CDR1 DFQATT and CDR2 SNEGSKA come from the germline V gene (reference sequence). V was clipped by 0 bases and J by 4 bases; unmatched bases: 10. The DNA for the CDR3 is TGCAGTGCTAGAGATGCGGGGGCGGGAGGGCCGTACGAGCAGTACTTC. Amino acid sequence: CSARDAGAGGPYEQYF.

The rearrangement uses TRBV20-1 and TRBJ2-7, with TRBD1 matching over 8 bases. This CDR3 has 14 residues. The V gene end was trimmed by 6 bases and the J gene end by 3 bases; junction bases not matched to a gene: 10. CDR1 and CDR2 from the germline V gene are DFQATT and SNEGSKA (reference sequence). CDR3 sequence: CSAKRQGIDYEQYF. In nucleotides, the CDR3 is TGCAGTGCAAAGAGACAGGGGATTGACTACGAGCAGTACTTC.

In DNA form, the CDR3 reads TGTGCCAGCAACTCGGCGGGGCAGCTTGGCTACACCTTC. Protein sequence: CASNSAGQLGYTF. The chain links TRBV2 to TRBJ1-2; D may be TRBD1 (5 bases). Trimming stripped 7 bases from V and 7 bases from J, with 16 bases between. This CDR3 contains 13 residues. Germline V CDR1 and CDR2: SNHLY, FYNNEI. Supplemented by reference TRBV2 and TRBJ1-2, the full variable domain reads EPEVTQTPSHQVTQMGQEVILRCVPISNHLYFYWYRQILGQKVEFLVSFYNNEISEKSEIFDDQFSVERPDGSNFTLKIRSTKLEDSAMYFCASNSAGQLGYTFGSGTRLTVV.

The gene calls are TRBV20-1 and TRBJ2-1, with TRBD2 matching over 9 bases. The germline gives CDR1 DFQATT, CDR2 SNEGSKA (reference sequence). Trimming at V came to 5 bases and at J to 7 bases, leaving 12 bases not matched to a gene. The CDR3 has 15 residues. The chain's CDR3 is CSAFPTSGRRNEQFF. The DNA for the CDR3 is TGCAGTGCTTTTCCGACCAGCGGGAGGCGGAATGAGCAGTTCTTC.

J is TRBJ1-5 and V is TRBV12-3 or TRBV12-4, with D perhaps TRBD1 (6 bases). This CDR3 region has 14 residues. Trimming removed 6 bases at V and 4 bases at J, with 13 bases between. The CDR3 nucleotides read TGTGCCAGCAGGATAACAGGGTTTAATCAGCCCCAGCATTTT. Its translation is CASRITGFNQPQHF.